This TCR beta chain was observed in a study of blood T cell repertoires in COVID-19. Germline V CDR1 and CDR2: MDHEN, SYDVKM. The CDR3 loop spans 15 amino acids. V was pared by 4 bases and J by 5 bases, with 15 bases between. Authors' data handling: Amplification of reference gene primers provided the estimated nucleated cell counts. Profiled with immunoSEQ multiplex PCR; TCRdb holds only in-frame clones, not every one. V and J calls and clone size are those listed in that table; D and trimming were worked out from the DNA. Of about 370,000 clones in the sample, 80% to 90% were seen once. Recruitment covered about two dozen US areas and drew participants whose ages spanned roughly 18 to 89 years. Recovered participants had two consecutive negative NP/OP PCR tests, healthcare professional clearance, or symptom resolution.

The TCR sequence derives from a man aged 18 to 29 who had recovered from COVID-19. This sequence joins TRBV28 and TRBJ2-1; D is undetermined. Sequences were obtained from PBMCs or T cells enriched from blood (not recorded which). As DNA, the CDR3 is TGTGCCAGCAGTTCGTATAGCTCTCCTAACAATGAGCAGTTCTTC. Its protein is CASSSYSSPNNEQFF.